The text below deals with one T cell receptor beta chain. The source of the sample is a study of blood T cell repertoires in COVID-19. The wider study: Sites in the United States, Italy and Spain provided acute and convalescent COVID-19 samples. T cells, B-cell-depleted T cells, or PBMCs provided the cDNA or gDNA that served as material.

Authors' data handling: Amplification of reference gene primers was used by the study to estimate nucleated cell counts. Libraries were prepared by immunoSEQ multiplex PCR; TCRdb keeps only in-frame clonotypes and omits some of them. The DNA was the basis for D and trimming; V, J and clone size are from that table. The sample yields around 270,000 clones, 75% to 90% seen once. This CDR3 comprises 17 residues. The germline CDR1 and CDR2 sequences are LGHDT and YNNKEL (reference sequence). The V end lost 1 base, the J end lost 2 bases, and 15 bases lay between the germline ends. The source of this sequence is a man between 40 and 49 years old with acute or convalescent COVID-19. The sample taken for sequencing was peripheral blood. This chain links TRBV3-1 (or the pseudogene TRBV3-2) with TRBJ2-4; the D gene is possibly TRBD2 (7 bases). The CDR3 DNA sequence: TGTGCCAGCAGCCAAGGAGGGGGGGGGCCCTCCAAAAACATTCAGTACTTC. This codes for CASSQGGGGPSKNIQYF.